This T cell receptor beta chain comes out of a study of T cells after posttransplantation cyclophosphamide. General study points: Skin or GI-infiltrating T cells shared few TRB sequences with blood. After PTCy, TRB diversity resembled that of CNI/methotrexate controls.

CDR1 and CDR2 from the germline V gene are GTSNPN and SVGIG (reference sequence). The CDR3 runs to 15 residues. Measured with immunoSEQ multiplex PCR; TCRdb has only the in-frame clones, and not every one. This sample comprises 7,500 or so clones, none seen once only. A few counts support this clone. The antigen remains unidentified. Being one base from a much bigger clone, this may be a read error. Busulfan-fludarabine conditioning, marrow transplant, and cyclophosphamide on days +3 and +4 were administered. The input for sequencing was PBMCs, taken after allogeneic stem cell transplant with posttransplant cyclophosphamide. The chain links TRBV30 to TRBJ2-5; 9 nucleotides align to TRBD1. Gene TRBJ2-7 matches the end of the DNA better, so the J call may be wrong. The clonotype originates from a female patient aged 45 to 65 who received an allogeneic stem cell transplant from an unrelated donor, was CMV-positive, and had acute GVHD only. Some T cells may be graft donor cells. This chain's CDR3 is CAWKSQGARGYEQYF. The CDR3 nucleotides read TGTGCATGGAAATCACAGGGGGCAAGAGGCTACGAGCAGTACTTC.